This note documents a single T cell receptor beta chain sequence. Its antigen is unidentified. These data originate in a study of memory CD4+ T cells and cytomegalovirus serostatus. For the study at large: Healthy Belgian adult donors included several CMV-positive and some 25 CMV-negative people.

Authors' methods: Out-of-frame sequences were removed, leaving 2,204,828 distinct TCRbeta sequences. Only in-frame clones appear in the TCRdb table, and some are missing; sequencing was by immunoSEQ multiplex PCR. V and J calls and clone size are as listed in that table; D and trimming were resolved from the DNA. The sample shows 50,000 to 75,000 clones, 82% of them seen only once. Study observations and caveats: CD4+ memory repertoires contained 67 of 164 reported CMV TCRbeta sequences.

The CDR3 has 17 amino acids. V was pared by 4 bases and J by 8 bases, with 23 bases between. The germline V gene encodes CDR1 MNHNS and CDR2 SASEGT. Single viable CD3+CD4+CD8-CD45RO+ cells were sorted as the memory CD4+ T cells. This receptor was identified in an adult in good health and CMV-seronegative. Sequencing was performed on memory CD4+ T cells from blood. The gene calls are TRBV6-1 and TRBJ2-2; perhaps TRBD1 as D (5 bases). Here the CDR3 DNA reads TGTGCCAGCAGTGCATCCCCCGGCCCCAGGGTAACTGGGGAGCTGTTTTTT. Translating it yields CASSASPGPRVTGELFF.